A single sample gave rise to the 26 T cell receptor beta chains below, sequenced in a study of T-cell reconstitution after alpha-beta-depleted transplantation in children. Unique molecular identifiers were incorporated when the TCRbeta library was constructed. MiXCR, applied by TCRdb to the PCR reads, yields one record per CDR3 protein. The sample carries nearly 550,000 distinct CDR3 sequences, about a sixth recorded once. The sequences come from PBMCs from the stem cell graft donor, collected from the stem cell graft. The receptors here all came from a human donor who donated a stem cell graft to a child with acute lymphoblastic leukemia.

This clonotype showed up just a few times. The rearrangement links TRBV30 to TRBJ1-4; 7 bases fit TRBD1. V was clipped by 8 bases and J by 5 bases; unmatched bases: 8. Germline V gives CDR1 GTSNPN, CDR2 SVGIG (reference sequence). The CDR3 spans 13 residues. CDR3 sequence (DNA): TGTGCCACCGACAGGGCCATGAATGAAAAACTGTTTTTT. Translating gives CATDRAMNEKLFF. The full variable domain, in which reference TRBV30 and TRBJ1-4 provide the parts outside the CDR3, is SQTIHQWPATLVQPVGSPLSLECTVEGTSNPNLYWYRQAAGRGLQLLFYSVGIGQISSEVPQNLSASRPQDRQFILSSKKLLLSDSGFYLCATDRAMNEKLFFGSGTQLSVL.

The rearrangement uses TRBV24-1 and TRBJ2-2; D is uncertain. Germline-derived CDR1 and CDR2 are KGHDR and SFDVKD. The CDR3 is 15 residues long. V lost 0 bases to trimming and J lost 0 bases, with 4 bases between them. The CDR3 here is CATSDLRSNTGELFF. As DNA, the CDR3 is TGTGCCACCAGTGATTTGCGGTCGAACACCGGGGAGCTGTTTTTT.

The DNA of the CDR3 is TGTGCCACCAGCAGAGATCGGGGGGCTTCTGAAAAACTGTTTTTT. This codes for CATSRDRGASEKLFF. The chain links TRBV15 to TRBJ1-4; tentatively, D is TRBD1 (6 bases). The V end lost 0 bases, the J end lost 7 bases, and 12 bases lay between the germline ends. This CDR3 has 15 amino acids. The germline V gene has CDR1 LNHNV and CDR2 YYDKDF (reference sequence).

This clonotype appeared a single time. The CDR3 DNA follows: TGTGCCAGCACTCCGGCTACTAGCGGAAATCTCTACGAGCAGTACTTC. Its protein product is CASTPATSGNLYEQYF. This chain connects TRBV2 to TRBJ2-7, with 8 bases identical to TRBD2. This CDR3 is built from 16 residues. Trimming took 7 bases from V and 3 from J; bases not matched to a gene: 14. Germline-derived CDR1 and CDR2 are SNHLY and FYNNEI.

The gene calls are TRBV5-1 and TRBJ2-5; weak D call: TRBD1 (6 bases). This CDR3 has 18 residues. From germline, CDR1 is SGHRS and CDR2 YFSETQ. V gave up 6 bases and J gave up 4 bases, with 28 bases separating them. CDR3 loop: CASTPQGQGLGSGETQYF. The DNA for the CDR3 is TGCGCCAGCACGCCCCAGGGACAAGGATTGGGTTCGGGAGAGACCCAGTACTTC.

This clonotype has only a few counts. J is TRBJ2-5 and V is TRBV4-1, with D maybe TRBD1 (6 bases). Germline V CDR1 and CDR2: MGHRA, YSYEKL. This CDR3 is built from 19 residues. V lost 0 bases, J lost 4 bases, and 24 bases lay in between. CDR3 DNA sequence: TGCGCCAGCAGCCAAGATCAGGACAGAACCAAACCCTCGGGAGAGACCCAGTACTTC. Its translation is CASSQDQDRTKPSGETQYF.

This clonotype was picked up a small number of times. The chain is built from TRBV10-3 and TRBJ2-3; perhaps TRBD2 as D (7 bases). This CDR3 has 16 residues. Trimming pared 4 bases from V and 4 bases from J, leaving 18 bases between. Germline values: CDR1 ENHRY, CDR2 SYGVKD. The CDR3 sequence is CAISAGGREWADTQYF. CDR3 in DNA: TGTGCCATCAGTGCCGGGGGGCGGGAGTGGGCAGATACGCAGTATTTT.

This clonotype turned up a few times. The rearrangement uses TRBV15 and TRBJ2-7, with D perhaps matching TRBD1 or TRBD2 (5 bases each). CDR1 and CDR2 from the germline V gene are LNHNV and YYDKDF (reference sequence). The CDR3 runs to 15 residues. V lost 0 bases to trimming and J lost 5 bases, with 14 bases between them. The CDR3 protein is CATSRDQGAPDEQYF. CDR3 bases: TGTGCCACCAGCAGAGATCAGGGAGCTCCAGACGAGCAGTACTTC.

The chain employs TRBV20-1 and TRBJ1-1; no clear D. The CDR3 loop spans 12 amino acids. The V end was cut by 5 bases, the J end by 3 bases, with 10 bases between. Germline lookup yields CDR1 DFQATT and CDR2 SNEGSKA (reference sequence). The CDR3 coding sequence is TGCAGTGCTGGGTCTGGGGACACTGAAGCTTTCTTT. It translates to CSAGSGDTEAFF.

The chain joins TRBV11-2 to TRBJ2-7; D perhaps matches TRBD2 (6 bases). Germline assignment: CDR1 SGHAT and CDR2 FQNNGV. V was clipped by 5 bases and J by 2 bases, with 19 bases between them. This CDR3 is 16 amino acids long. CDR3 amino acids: CASSPLRRESAYEQYF. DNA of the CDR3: TGTGCCAGCAGCCCGCTTAGACGGGAGAGTGCCTACGAGCAGTACTTC.

The CDR3: CASSRSGTRSYEQYF. The CDR3 DNA reads as TGTGCCAGCAGCCGAAGCGGGACCCGCTCCTACGAGCAGTACTTC. V and J are TRBV7-9 and TRBJ2-7; 7 nucleotides match TRBD2. The germline gives CDR1 SEHNR, CDR2 FQNEAQ (reference sequence). J was trimmed by 0 bases and V by 5 bases; bases with no gene match: 7. The CDR3 is 15 residues long. The full variable domain, completed using reference TRBV7-9 and TRBJ2-7, is DTGVSQNPRHKITKRGQNVTFRCDPISEHNRLYWYRQTLGQGPEFLTYFQNEAQLEKSRLLSDRFSAERPKGSFSTLEIQRTEQGDSAMYLCASSRSGTRSYEQYFGPGTRLTVT.

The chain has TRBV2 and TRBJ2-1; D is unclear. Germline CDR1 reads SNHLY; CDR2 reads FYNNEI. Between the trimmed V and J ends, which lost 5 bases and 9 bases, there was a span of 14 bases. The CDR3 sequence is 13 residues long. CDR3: CASSRFGPGEQFF. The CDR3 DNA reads TGTGCCAGCAGTCGATTCGGTCCCGGTGAGCAGTTCTTC.

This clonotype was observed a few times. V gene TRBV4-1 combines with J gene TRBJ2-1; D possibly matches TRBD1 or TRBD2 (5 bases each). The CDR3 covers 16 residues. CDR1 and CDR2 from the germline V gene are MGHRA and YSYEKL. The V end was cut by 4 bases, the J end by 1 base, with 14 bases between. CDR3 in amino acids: CASSLLGVLSYNEQFF. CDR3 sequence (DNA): TGCGCCAGCAGCCTTTTGGGGGTCTTGTCCTACAATGAGCAGTTCTTC.

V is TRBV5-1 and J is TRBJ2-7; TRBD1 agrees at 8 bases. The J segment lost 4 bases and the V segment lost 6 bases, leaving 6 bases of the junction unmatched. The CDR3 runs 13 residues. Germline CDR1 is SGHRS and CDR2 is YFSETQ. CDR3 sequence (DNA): TGCGCCAGCAACGGACAGGGTGTATACGAGCAGTACTTC. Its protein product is CASNGQGVYEQYF.

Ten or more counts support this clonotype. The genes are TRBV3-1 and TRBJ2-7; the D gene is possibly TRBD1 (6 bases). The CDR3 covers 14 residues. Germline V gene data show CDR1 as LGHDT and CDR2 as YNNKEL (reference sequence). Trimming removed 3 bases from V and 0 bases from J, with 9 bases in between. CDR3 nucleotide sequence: TGTGCCAGCAGCCAGGACAGAAGCTCCTACGAGCAGTACTTC. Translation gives CASSQDRSSYEQYF.

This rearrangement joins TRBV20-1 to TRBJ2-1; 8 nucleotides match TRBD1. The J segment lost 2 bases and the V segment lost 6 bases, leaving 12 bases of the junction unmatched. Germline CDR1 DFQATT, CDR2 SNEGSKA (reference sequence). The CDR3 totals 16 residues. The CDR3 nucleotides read TGCAGTGCCCCTTTCCCAGGGGGCTCCCCCTACAATGAGCAGTTCTTC. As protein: CSAPFPGGSPYNEQFF.

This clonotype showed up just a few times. Written as DNA, the CDR3 is TGTGCCAGCACCCCTGGTAGGCGGGAGGGCCGTGAGACCCAGTACTTC. Protein sequence: CASTPGRREGRETQYF. The chain links TRBV7-9 to TRBJ2-5, with 9 bases fitting TRBD2. Trimming at V came to 7 bases and at J to 5 bases, leaving 14 bases not matched to a gene. The CDR3 contains 16 residues. CDR1 and CDR2 from the germline V gene are SEHNR and FQNEAQ (reference sequence).

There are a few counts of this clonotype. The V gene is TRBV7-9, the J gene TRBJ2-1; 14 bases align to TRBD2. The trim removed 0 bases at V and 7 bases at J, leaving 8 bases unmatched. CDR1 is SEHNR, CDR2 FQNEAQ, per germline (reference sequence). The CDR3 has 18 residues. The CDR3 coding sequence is TGTGCCAGCAGCTTAGCGGCCTGGACTAGCGGGAGGAGTAATGAGCAGTTCTTC. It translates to CASSLAAWTSGRSNEQFF.

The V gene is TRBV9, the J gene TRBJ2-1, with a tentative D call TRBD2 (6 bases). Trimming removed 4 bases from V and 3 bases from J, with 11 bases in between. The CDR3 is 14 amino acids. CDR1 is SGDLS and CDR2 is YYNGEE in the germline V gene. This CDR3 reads CASSLSTSYNEQFF. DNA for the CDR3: TGTGCCAGCAGCCTATCGACTAGCTACAATGAGCAGTTCTTC.

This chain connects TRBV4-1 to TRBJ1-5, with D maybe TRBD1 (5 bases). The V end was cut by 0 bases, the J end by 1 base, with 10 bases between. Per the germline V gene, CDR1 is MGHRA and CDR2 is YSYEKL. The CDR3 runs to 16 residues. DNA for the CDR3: TGCGCCAGCAGCCAAGATCTCGGGGGAAGCAATCAGCCCCAGCATTTT. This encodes CASSQDLGGSNQPQHF.

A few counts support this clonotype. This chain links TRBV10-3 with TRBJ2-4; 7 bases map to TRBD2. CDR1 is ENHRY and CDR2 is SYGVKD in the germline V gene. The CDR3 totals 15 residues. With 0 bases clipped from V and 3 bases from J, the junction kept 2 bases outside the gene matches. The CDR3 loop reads CAISESGEGKNIQYF. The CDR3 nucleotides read TGTGCCATCAGTGAGTCAGGGGAGGGCAAAAACATTCAGTACTTC.

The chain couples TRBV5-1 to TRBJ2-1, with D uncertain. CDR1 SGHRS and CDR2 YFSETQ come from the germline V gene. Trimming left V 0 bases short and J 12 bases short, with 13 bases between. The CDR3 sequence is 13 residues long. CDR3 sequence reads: CASSLGEATVQFF. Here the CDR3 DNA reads TGCGCCAGCAGCTTGGGAGAGGCTACTGTGCAGTTCTTC.

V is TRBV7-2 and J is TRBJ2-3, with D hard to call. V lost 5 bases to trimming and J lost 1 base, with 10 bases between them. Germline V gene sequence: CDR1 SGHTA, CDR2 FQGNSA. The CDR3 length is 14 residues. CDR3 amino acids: CASSGEPGTDTQYF. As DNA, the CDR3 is TGTGCCAGCAGCGGCGAGCCCGGCACAGATACGCAGTATTTT. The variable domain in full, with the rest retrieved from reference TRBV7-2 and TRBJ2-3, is GAGVSQSPSNKVTEKGKDVELRCDPISGHTALYWYRQSLGQGLEFLIYFQGNSAPDKSGLPSDRFSAERTGGSVSTLTIQRTQQEDSAVYLCASSGEPGTDTQYFGPGTRLTVL.

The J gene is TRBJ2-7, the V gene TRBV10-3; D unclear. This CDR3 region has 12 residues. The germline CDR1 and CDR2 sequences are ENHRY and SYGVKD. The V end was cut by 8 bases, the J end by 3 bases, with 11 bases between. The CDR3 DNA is TGTGCCATCTCCCCGGTAGACTACGAGCAGTACTTC. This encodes CAISPVDYEQYF.

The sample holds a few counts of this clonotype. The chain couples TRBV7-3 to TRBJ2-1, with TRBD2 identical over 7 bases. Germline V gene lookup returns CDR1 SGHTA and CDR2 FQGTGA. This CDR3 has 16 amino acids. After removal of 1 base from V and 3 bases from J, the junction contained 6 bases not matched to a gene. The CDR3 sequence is CASSLMRLADYNEQFF. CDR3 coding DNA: TGTGCCAGCAGCTTAATGAGGCTAGCGGACTACAATGAGCAGTTCTTC.

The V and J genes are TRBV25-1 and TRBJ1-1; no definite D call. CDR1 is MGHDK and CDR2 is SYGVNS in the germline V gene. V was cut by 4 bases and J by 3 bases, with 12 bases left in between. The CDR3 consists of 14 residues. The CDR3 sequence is CASSVSRLHTEAFF. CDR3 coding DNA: TGTGCCAGCAGTGTCTCCCGACTTCACACTGAAGCTTTCTTT.